Presented here are 25 T cell receptor beta chains from one specimen sequenced in a study of T cells in Graves' hyperthyroidism and ophthalmopathy. RNA transcripts gave rise to amplified TCR beta CDR3 regions. Initially, a first-round RT-PCR of the TCR CDR3 employed the HTBI primer set. MiXCR was run by TCRdb on the multiplex PCR reads, yielding one entry per CDR3 protein. The repertoire holds some 460,000 distinct CDR3 sequences, with 15% to 17% as singletons. Sample: blood. Receptors were obtained from a woman aged 18-29 years with Graves' hyperthyroidism.

This clonotype was counted at least ten times. V and J are TRBV12-3 or TRBV12-4 and TRBJ2-2; D unclear. Trimming cost V 5 bases and J 0 bases, with 13 bases left between them. This CDR3 has 16 amino acids. The CDR3 is CASSPLGRANTGELFF. The CDR3, as DNA: TGTGCCAGCAGTCCGTTAGGACGGGCGAACACCGGGGAGCTGTTTTTT.

Only a few counts were recorded for this clonotype. This chain links TRBV10-3 with TRBJ2-3, with D perhaps matching TRBD2 (6 bases). V shed 6 bases and J shed 0 bases, with 13 bases lying between them. This CDR3 region has 15 residues. Germline CDR1 reads ENHRY; CDR2 reads SYGVKD. Written as DNA, the CDR3 is TGTGCCATCAGACCCAGGCGGGGTAGCACAGATACGCAGTATTTT. As protein: CAIRPRRGSTDTQYF.

This clonotype turned up a few times. The J gene is TRBJ1-1, the V gene TRBV6-2 or TRBV6-3, with D uncertain. Germline V gene sequence: CDR1 MNHEY, CDR2 SVGEGT. This CDR3 is built from 14 residues. V lost 7 bases and J lost 2, with 14 bases in between. The CDR3 nucleotides read TGTGCCAGCACGTCGAGGCGGGTCAACACTGAAGCTTTCTTT. It yields the protein CASTSRRVNTEAFF.

This clonotype was detected many times. This sequence joins TRBV28 and TRBJ1-2; the match to TRBD1 covers 10 bases. The CDR3 covers 14 residues. V lost 4 bases and J lost 7; bases outside the gene matches: 6. The germline V gene has CDR1 MDHEN and CDR2 SYDVKM. CDR3 nucleotides: TGTGCCAGCAGTTGGGACAGGGGAGTGGGTGGCTACACCTTC. Its translation is CASSWDRGVGGYTF.

This clonotype occurred many times. The chain joins TRBV28 to TRBJ1-2; maybe TRBD1 (5 bases). The germline V gene has CDR1 MDHEN and CDR2 SYDVKM. The CDR3 length is 14 residues. Trimming removed 3 bases at V and 0 bases at J, with 8 bases between. The CDR3 sequence is CASSFEGTNYGYTF. The CDR3 DNA sequence: TGTGCCAGCAGTTTTGAGGGGACTAACTATGGCTACACCTTC.

Ten or more counts support this clonotype. The chain couples TRBV2 to TRBJ1-1; 9 nucleotides match TRBD1. Germline CDR1 reads SNHLY; CDR2 reads FYNNEI. Unmatched junction bases numbered 6, after V lost 4 bases and J lost 6 bases. This CDR3 is 14 amino acids long. CDR3 sequence reads: CASSGGQGFPEAFF. CDR3 DNA sequence: TGTGCCAGCAGTGGGGGACAGGGTTTTCCTGAAGCTTTCTTT.

The rearrangement joins TRBV19 to TRBJ1-2; 9 bases are shared with TRBD1. The CDR3 loop spans 15 amino acids. Germline CDR1 is LNHDA and CDR2 is SQIVND (reference sequence). The J segment lost 2 bases and the V segment lost 8 bases, leaving 9 bases of the junction unmatched. For the CDR3, the DNA is TGTGCCAGTGGATACCGGGACAGGGTGAACTATGGCTACACCTTC. Protein: CASGYRDRVNYGYTF. The full variable domain, rest sourced from reference TRBV19 and TRBJ1-2, is DGGITQSPKYLFRKEGQNVTLSCEQNLNHDAMYWYRQDPGQGLRLIYYSQIVNDFQKGDIAEGYSVSREKKESFPLTVTSAQKNPTAFYLCASGYRDRVNYGYTFGSGTRLTVV.

In its sample, this clonotype was seen a few times. The chain carries TRBV3-1 and TRBJ2-1, with 7 positions matching TRBD2. Trimming at V came to 0 bases and at J to 7 bases, leaving 9 bases not matched to a gene. The CDR3 runs to 16 residues. Germline V gene data show CDR1 as LGHDT and CDR2 as YNNKEL (reference sequence). CDR3 DNA: TGTGCCAGCAGCCAAGATGGTGGCGGGAGACATAATGAGCAGTTCTTC. Translated, it gives CASSQDGGGRHNEQFF.

The chain employs TRBV7-9 and TRBJ2-5, with D possibly TRBD1 on 5 matching bases. The CDR3 is 13 residues long. V was shortened by 2 bases and J by 5 bases, with 9 bases between the two germline ends. Germline V gives CDR1 SEHNR, CDR2 FQNEAQ (reference sequence). DNA of the CDR3: TGTGCCAGCAGCTTACAGGGATGGGAGACCCAGTACTTC. This translates into CASSLQGWETQYF. Together with reference TRBV7-9 and TRBJ2-5, the CDR3 gives the full variable domain: DTGVSQNPRHKITKRGQNVTFRCDPISEHNRLYWYRQTLGQGPEFLTYFQNEAQLEKSRLLSDRFSAERPKGSFSTLEIQRTEQGDSAMYLCASSLQGWETQYFGPGTRLLVL.

This chain links TRBV4-2 with TRBJ2-1; D not resolved. There are 14 residues in the CDR3. Germline CDR1 is LGHNA and CDR2 is YNFKEQ. Trimming cost V 0 bases and J 7 bases, with 10 bases left between them. The CDR3 bases are TGTGCCAGCAGCCAAGATCCGGCAGTGAATGAGCAGTTCTTC. Its translation is CASSQDPAVNEQFF.

The sample holds many counts of this clonotype. The chain employs TRBV2 and TRBJ1-6; D is perhaps TRBD1 (6 bases). Germline lookup yields CDR1 SNHLY and CDR2 FYNNEI. This CDR3 has 17 residues. V gave up 3 bases and J gave up 3 bases, with 15 bases separating them. The CDR3 loop is CASSDQGGSHYNSPLHF. In DNA form, the CDR3 reads TGTGCCAGCAGTGACCAAGGGGGAAGCCACTATAATTCACCCCTCCACTTT. The entire variable domain, with the rest obtained from reference TRBV2 and TRBJ1-6, is as follows: EPEVTQTPSHQVTQMGQEVILRCVPISNHLYFYWYRQILGQKVEFLVSFYNNEISEKSEIFDDQFSVERPDGSNFTLKIRSTKLEDSAMYFCASSDQGGSHYNSPLHFGNGTRLTVT.

This clonotype was seen once. In DNA form, the CDR3 reads TGTGCCAGCAGGGGACAGGCGAAAGATAATTCACCCCTCCACTTT. This translates into CASRGQAKDNSPLHF. This chain uses TRBV12-3 or TRBV12-4 with TRBJ1-6; 8 bases line up with TRBD1. Germline trimming cut 6 bases from V and 5 bases from J; bases unmatched to any gene: 6. There are 15 residues in the CDR3.

The chain uses TRBV7-9 and TRBJ1-1, with D maybe TRBD1 (5 bases). The germline V and J ends were trimmed by 3 bases and 6 bases, with 17 bases remaining between them. The CDR3 length is 15 residues. CDR1 is SEHNR and CDR2 is FQNEAQ in the germline V gene (reference sequence). CDR3 nucleotides: TGTGCCAGCAGCTTGGGCGGGGCGCGGGACCCTGAAGCTTTCTTT. Encoded protein: CASSLGGARDPEAFF.

In its sample, this clonotype was seen many times. This chain connects TRBV28 to TRBJ1-3; no clear D. Germline lookup yields CDR1 MDHEN and CDR2 SYDVKM. The CDR3 totals 16 residues. The germline V and J ends were trimmed by 6 bases and 1 base, with 16 bases remaining between them. CDR3 loop: CASSQQMRVSGNTIYF. The CDR3 DNA sequence: TGTGCCAGCAGCCAGCAAATGAGGGTATCTGGAAACACCATATATTTT.

Many counts were recorded for this clonotype. The CDR3 DNA reads as TGTGCCAGCAGTCCCTCAGCCCTCCGGGTCCAAGAGACCCAGTACTTC. The encoded protein is CASSPSALRVQETQYF. V gene TRBV7-3 combines with J gene TRBJ2-5; D is uncertain. This CDR3 region has 16 residues. The V end lost 6 bases, the J end lost 1 base, and 18 bases lay between the germline ends. Germline CDR1 SGHTA, CDR2 FQGTGA. Drawing the rest from reference TRBV7-3 and TRBJ2-5, the complete variable domain is GAGVSQTPSNKVTEKGKYVELRCDPISGHTALYWYRQSLGQGPEFLIYFQGTGAADDSGLPNDRFFAVRPEGSVSTLKIQRTERGDSAVYLCASSPSALRVQETQYFGPGTRLLVL.

The V call is TRBV5-4, the J call TRBJ1-2; D is possibly TRBD1 (5 bases). CDR1 SGHNT and CDR2 YYREEE come from the germline V gene (reference sequence). V was trimmed by 5 bases and J by 3 bases, leaving 14 bases between them. The CDR3 has 14 amino acids. The CDR3 sequence is CASRPTGADYGYTF. The CDR3 nucleotides read TGTGCCAGCAGGCCAACCGGGGCGGACTATGGCTACACCTTC. Filled out from reference TRBV5-4 and TRBJ1-2, the complete variable domain reads ETGVTQSPTHLIKTRGQQVTLRCSSQSGHNTVSWYQQALGQGPQFIFQYYREEENGRGNFPPRFSGLQFPNYSSELNVNALELDDSALYLCASRPTGADYGYTFGSGTRLTVV.

Concerning this clonotype itself: Because the CDR3 is missing its conserved closing phenylalanine or tryptophan, this is likely a read error. The chain carries TRBV3-1 and TRBJ2-6, with no clear D. V shed 4 bases and J shed 2 bases, with 15 bases lying between them. The germline V gene has CDR1 LGHDT and CDR2 YNNKEL (reference sequence). The CDR3 runs 17 residues. The CDR3 coding sequence is TGTGCCAGCAGCCCCCCCTGGAGTTCCCCTGGGGCCAACGTCCTGACTTCC. It translates to CASSPPWSSPGANVLTS.

This clonotype was detected a few times. Sequence at one end of the junction differs from germline and may be a read error. The genes are TRBV7-3 and TRBJ2-7, with no clear D. Germline CDR1 SGHTA, CDR2 FQGTGA. The CDR3 contains 13 residues. This CDR3 reads CANSLTAYYEQYF. For the CDR3, the DNA is TGTGCCAACAGCTTGACCGCGTACTACGAGCAGTACTTC.

The sample holds many counts of this clonotype. The chain recombines TRBV11-2 with TRBJ2-5; TRBD2 matches at 8 bases. The CDR3 extends over 15 amino acids. CDR1 and CDR2 (germline): SGHAT, FQNNGV. V lost 0 bases, J lost 4 bases, and 4 bases stayed unmatched. CDR3 sequence: CASSLDRGGGETQYF. The CDR3 DNA sequence: TGTGCCAGCAGCTTAGATCGGGGGGGTGGAGAGACCCAGTACTTC.

This clonotype was recorded many times. The V gene is TRBV5-6, the J gene TRBJ2-1; D uncertain. The CDR3 consists of 11 residues. CDR1 is SGHDT and CDR2 is YYEEEE in the germline V gene. V lost 0 bases and J 10 bases, leaving 5 bases between the germline ends. CDR3 in amino acids: CASSLGREQFF. The DNA of the CDR3 is TGTGCCAGCAGCTTGGGTAGAGAGCAGTTCTTC.

The chain joins TRBV20-1 to TRBJ2-1, with 10 bases aligning to TRBD2. Losses at the gene ends were 4 bases for V and 6 bases for J; bases not matched to a gene: 9. Per the germline V gene, CDR1 is DFQATT and CDR2 is SNEGSKA (reference sequence). The CDR3 has 15 amino acids. CDR3 loop: CSAIFPSGSFNEQFF. The CDR3 region has the DNA TGCAGTGCTATCTTTCCTAGCGGGAGTTTCAATGAGCAGTTCTTC.

The V gene is TRBV5-6, the J gene TRBJ1-2; D unresolved. Per the germline V gene, CDR1 is SGHDT and CDR2 is YYEEEE. V was shortened by 2 bases and J by 4 bases, with 9 bases between the two germline ends. This CDR3 spans 13 amino acids. The CDR3 protein is CASSFGQSYGYTF. CDR3 nucleotides: TGTGCCAGCAGCTTCGGGCAGTCCTATGGCTACACCTTC.

The chain recombines TRBV5-1 with TRBJ1-6, with D unclear. Germline CDR1 reads SGHRS; CDR2 reads YFSETQ. This CDR3 comprises 15 residues. Trimming cost V 4 bases and J 7 bases, with 15 bases left between them. The CDR3 region has the DNA TGCGCCAGCAGCAGAGACCCGGTGGGGAATTCACCCCTCCACTTT. This encodes CASSRDPVGNSPLHF. Looking up the rest from reference TRBV5-1 and TRBJ1-6 gives the full variable domain: KAGVTQTPRYLIKTRGQQVTLSCSPISGHRSVSWYQQTPGQGLQFLFEYFSETQRNKGNFPGRFSGRQFSNSRSEMNVSTLELGDSALYLCASSRDPVGNSPLHFGNGTRLTVT.

The V gene is TRBV15, the J gene TRBJ2-1; possible D gene TRBD2, 6 bases. Germline CDR1 is LNHNV and CDR2 is YYDKDF (reference sequence). The CDR3 consists of 18 residues. Trimming left V 0 bases short and J 0 bases short, with 15 bases between. In DNA form, the CDR3 reads TGTGCCACCAGCAGAGATCTCGGTGTCGGGAGCTCCTACAATGAGCAGTTCTTC. Protein product: CATSRDLGVGSSYNEQFF. Together with reference TRBV15 and TRBJ2-1, the CDR3 gives the full variable domain: DAMVIQNPRYQVTQFGKPVTLSCSQTLNHNVMYWYQQKSSQAPKLLFHYYDKDFNNEADTPDNFQSRRPNTSFCFLDIRSPGLGDTAMYLCATSRDLGVGSSYNEQFFGPGTRLTVL.

This sequence joins TRBV15 and TRBJ2-1; TRBD2 matches 10 bases. Unmatched junction bases numbered 15, after V lost 0 bases and J lost 7 bases. CDR3 length: 19 amino acids. CDR1 and CDR2 from the germline V gene are LNHNV and YYDKDF (reference sequence). CDR3 region: CATSRDRNVPSGSKNEQFF. The CDR3 nucleotides read TGTGCCACCAGCAGAGACCGAAACGTCCCTAGCGGGAGTAAAAATGAGCAGTTCTTC.